This T cell receptor (beta chain) was captured in a study of shared clonotypes between healthy human individuals. Across the whole study: Ranging from 18 to 49 in age, donors were two women and a few men.

This clone came up a few times. This was a deep-level run. Several immunoSEQ 96-well plates shared each subset's DNA, each plate a replicate. The repertoire was sequenced with immunoSEQ multiplex PCR; TCRdb's copy has only in-frame clones and lacks some. The sample includes over 95,000 clones, approximately 51% of them seen just once. Healthy and HIV-negative, the adult donors had no recent acute infections or vaccinations. The sample consisted of PBMCs. The clonotype originates from a woman between 40 and 55 years old in good health. Some clones in this sample may be carry-over from other donors' samples.

The CDR3 DNA reads as TGCGCCAGCACTCCCGGGACTAGCGGACTCTACAATGAGCAGTTCTTC. It is translated as CASTPGTSGLYNEQFF. The rearrangement joins TRBV10-1 to TRBJ2-1, with TRBD2 matching 11 bases. The CDR3 runs 16 residues. The germline V gene has CDR1 WNHNN and CDR2 SYGVQD (reference sequence). The V gene end was trimmed by 7 bases and the J gene end by 3 bases; junction bases not matched to a gene: 8.